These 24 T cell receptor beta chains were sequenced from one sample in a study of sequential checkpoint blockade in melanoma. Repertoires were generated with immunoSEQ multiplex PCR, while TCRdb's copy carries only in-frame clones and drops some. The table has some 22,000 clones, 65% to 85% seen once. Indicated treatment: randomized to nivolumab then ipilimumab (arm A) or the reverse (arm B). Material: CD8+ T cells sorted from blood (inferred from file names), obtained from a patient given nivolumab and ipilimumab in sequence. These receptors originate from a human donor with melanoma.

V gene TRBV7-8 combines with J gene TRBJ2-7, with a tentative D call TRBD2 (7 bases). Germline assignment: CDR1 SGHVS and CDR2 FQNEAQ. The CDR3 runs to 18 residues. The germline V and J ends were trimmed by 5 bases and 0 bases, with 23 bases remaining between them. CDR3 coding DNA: TGTGCCAGCAGCCCCCGTTTCGTGGGGGGGCCCCTCTCCTACGAGCAGTACTTC. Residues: CASSPRFVGGPLSYEQYF.

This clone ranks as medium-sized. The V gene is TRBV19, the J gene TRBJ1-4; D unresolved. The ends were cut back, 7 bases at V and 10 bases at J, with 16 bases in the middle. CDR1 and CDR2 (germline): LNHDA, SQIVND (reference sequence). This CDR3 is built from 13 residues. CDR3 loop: CASKLFEYGKLFF. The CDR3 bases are TGTGCCAGTAAGCTCTTTGAGTACGGAAAACTGTTTTTT.

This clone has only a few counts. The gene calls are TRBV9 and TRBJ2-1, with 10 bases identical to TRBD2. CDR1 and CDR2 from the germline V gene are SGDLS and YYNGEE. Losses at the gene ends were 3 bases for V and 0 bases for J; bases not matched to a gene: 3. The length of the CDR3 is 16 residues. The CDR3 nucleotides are TGTGCCAGCAGCGGACCTAGCGGGGGCTCCTACAATGAGCAGTTCTTC. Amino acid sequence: CASSGPSGGSYNEQFF.

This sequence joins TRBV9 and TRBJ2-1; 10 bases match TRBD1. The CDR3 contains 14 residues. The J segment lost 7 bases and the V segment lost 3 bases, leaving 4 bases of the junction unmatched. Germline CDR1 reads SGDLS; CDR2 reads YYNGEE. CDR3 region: CASSGGQGINEQFF. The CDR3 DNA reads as TGTGCCAGCAGCGGGGGACAGGGGATAAATGAGCAGTTCTTC. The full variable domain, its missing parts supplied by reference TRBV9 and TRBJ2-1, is DSGVTQTPKHLITATGQRVTLRCSPRSGDLSVYWYQQSLDQGLQFLIQYYNGEERAKGNILERFSAQQFPDLHSELNLSSLELGDSALYFCASSGGQGINEQFFGPGTRLTVL.

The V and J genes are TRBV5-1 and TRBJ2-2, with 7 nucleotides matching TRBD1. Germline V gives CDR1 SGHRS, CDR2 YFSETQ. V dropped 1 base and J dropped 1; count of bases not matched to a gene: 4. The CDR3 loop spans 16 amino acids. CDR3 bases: TGCGCCAGCAGCTTGTTTCGGACAGGGAACACCGGGGAGCTGTTTTTT. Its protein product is CASSLFRTGNTGELFF.

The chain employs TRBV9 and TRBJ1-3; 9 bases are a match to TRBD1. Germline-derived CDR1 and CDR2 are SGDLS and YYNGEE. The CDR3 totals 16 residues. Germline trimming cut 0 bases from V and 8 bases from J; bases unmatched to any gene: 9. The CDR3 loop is CASSVVPRTGEDTIYF. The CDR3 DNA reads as TGTGCCAGCAGCGTAGTGCCCAGGACAGGGGAGGACACCATATATTTT.

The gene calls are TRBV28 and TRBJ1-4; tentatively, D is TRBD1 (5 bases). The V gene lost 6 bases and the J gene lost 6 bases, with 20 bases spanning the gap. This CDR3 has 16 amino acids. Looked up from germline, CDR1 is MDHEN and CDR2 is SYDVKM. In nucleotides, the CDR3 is TGTGCCAGCAGGACGATTTGGGGCGCAGAGGATGAAAAACTGTTTTTT. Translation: CASRTIWGAEDEKLFF.

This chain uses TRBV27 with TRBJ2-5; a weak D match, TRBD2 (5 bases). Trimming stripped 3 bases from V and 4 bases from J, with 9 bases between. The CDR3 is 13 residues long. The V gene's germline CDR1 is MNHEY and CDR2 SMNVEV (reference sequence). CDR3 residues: CASSFEGLETQYF. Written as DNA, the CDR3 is TGTGCCAGCAGTTTTGAGGGCCTAGAGACCCAGTACTTC.

The CDR3 DNA reads as TGCGCCAGCAGCCAAAGATTCGAAGGACTAGACACAGATACGCAGTATTTT. Encoded protein: CASSQRFEGLDTDTQYF. This sequence joins TRBV4-3 and TRBJ2-3; 7 positions match TRBD2. Trimming took 2 bases from V and 2 from J; bases not matched to a gene: 10. The CDR3 is 17 residues long. From germline, CDR1 is LGHNA and CDR2 YSLEER.

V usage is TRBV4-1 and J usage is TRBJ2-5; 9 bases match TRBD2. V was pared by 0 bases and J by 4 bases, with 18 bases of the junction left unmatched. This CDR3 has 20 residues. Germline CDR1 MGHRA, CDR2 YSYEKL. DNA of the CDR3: TGCGCCAGCAGCCAAGAGGAAGTGGCGGGGGGGCCGGGTGTGAGAGAGACCCAGTACTTC. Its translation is CASSQEEVAGGPGVRETQYF.

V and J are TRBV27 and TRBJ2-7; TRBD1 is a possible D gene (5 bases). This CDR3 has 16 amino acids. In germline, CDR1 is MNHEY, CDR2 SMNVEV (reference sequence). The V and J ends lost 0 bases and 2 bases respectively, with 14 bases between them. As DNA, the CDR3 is TGTGCCAGCAGTTTATCGGGGCCCCGGACACCCTACGAGCAGTACTTC. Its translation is CASSLSGPRTPYEQYF.

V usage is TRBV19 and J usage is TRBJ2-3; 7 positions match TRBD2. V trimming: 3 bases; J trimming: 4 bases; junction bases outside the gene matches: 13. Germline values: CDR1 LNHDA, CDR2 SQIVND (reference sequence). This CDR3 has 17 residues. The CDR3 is CASSIFPAAGASDTQYF. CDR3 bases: TGTGCCAGTAGTATCTTCCCGGCTGCGGGAGCCTCAGATACGCAGTATTTT.

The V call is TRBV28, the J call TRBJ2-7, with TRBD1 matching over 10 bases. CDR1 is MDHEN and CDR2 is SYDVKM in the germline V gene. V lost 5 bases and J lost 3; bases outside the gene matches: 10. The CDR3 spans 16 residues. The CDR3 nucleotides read TGTGCCAGCAGTGCCACTCGGGACAGGGGCTACTACGAGCAGTACTTC. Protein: CASSATRDRGYYEQYF.

CDR3 in amino acids: CASSESWATDTQYF. For the CDR3, the DNA is TGCGCCAGCAGTGAGTCCTGGGCCACAGATACGCAGTATTTT. The chain joins TRBV10-1 to TRBJ2-3; D remains unclear. The CDR3 covers 14 residues. Looked up from germline, CDR1 is WNHNN and CDR2 is SYGVQD (reference sequence). V was cut by 0 bases and J by 2 bases, with 6 bases left in between.

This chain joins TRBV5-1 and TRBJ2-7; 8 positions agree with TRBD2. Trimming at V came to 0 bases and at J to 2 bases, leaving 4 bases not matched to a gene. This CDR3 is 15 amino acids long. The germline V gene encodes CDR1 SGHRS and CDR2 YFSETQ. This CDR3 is CASSLVVGRAYEQYF. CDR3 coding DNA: TGCGCCAGCAGCTTGGTGGTCGGGAGGGCCTACGAGCAGTACTTC.

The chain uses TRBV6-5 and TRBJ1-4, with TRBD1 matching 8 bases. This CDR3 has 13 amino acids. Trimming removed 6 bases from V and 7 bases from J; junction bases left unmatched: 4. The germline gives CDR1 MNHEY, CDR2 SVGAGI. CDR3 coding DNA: TGTGCCAGCAGAGCAACAGGGGGTGAAAAACTGTTTTTT. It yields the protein CASRATGGEKLFF.

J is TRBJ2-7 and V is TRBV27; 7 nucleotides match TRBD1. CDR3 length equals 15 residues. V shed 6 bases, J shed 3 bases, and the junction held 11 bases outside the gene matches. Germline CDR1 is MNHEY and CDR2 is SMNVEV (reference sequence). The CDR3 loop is CASSYLGQGDYEQYF. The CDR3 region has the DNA TGTGCCAGCAGCTACTTGGGGCAGGGGGACTACGAGCAGTACTTC.

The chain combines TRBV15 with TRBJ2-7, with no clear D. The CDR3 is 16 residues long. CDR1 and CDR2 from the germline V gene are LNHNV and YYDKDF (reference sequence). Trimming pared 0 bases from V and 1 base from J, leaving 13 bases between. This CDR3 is CATSRDRVSSSYEQYF. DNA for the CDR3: TGTGCCACCAGCAGAGATCGGGTCTCTAGTTCCTACGAGCAGTACTTC.

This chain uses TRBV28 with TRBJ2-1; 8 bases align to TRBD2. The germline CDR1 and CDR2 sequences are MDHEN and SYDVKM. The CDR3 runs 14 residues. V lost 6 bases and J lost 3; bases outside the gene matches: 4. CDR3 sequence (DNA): TGTGCCAGCAGCTTAGCGGGACTCTACAATGAGCAGTTCTTC. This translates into CASSLAGLYNEQFF.

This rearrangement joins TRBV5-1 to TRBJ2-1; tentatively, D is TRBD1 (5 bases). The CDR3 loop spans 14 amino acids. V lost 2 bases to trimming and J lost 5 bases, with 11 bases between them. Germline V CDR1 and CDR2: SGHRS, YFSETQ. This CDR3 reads CASSFTRQNNEQFF. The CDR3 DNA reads TGCGCCAGCAGCTTTACCCGACAGAACAATGAGCAGTTCTTC.

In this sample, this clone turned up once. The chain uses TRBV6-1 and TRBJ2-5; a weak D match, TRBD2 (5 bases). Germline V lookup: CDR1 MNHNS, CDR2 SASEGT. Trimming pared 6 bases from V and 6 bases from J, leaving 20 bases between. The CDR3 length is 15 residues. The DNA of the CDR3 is TGTGCCAGCAGCACCTCTCCCGGGGTATGGAAGACCCAGTACTTC. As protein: CASSTSPGVWKTQYF.

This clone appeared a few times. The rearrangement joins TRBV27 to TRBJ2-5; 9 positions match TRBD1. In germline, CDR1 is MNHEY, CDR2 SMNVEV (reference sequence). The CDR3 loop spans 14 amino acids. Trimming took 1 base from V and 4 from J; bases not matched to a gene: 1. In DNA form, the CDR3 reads TGTGCCAGCAGTTTATGGGACAGGGCAGAGACCCAGTACTTC. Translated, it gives CASSLWDRAETQYF.

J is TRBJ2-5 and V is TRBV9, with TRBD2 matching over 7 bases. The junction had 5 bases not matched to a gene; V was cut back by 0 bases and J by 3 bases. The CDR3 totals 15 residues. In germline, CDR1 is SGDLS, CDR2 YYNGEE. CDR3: CASSVGGGPEETQYF. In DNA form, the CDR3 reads TGTGCCAGCAGCGTAGGGGGAGGGCCAGAAGAGACCCAGTACTTC.

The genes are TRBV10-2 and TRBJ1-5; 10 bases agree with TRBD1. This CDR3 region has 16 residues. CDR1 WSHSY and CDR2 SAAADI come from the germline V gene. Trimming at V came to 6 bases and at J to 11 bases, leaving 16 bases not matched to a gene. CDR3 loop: CASSSQPGQGPPAQHF. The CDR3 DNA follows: TGCGCCAGCAGCTCGCAACCGGGACAGGGGCCACCGGCCCAGCATTTT.